Here is one T cell receptor beta chain with its context. The entry originates in a study of blood T cell repertoires in COVID-19. Study as a whole: The United States, Italy and Spain were the sources of the acute and convalescent COVID-19 samples. Sample material is recorded as cDNA or gDNA derived from T cells, B-cell-depleted T cells, or PBMCs.

The length of the CDR3 is 20 residues. Per germline, CDR1 SGHVS and CDR2 FNYEAQ. V was pared by 1 base and J by 6 bases, with 20 bases of the junction left unmatched. Source study methods: Estimates of nucleated cell counts were drawn from the amplification of reference gene primers. Here immunoSEQ multiplex PCR was the method, and the copy in TCRdb shows in-frame clones only, minus some. V, J and clone size are taken as reported in that table, and D and trimming were inferred from the DNA itself. The sample records about 200,000 clones, 80% being singletons. The sequencing input was peripheral blood. This clonotype originated in a woman in her seventies with acute or convalescent COVID-19. The rearrangement links TRBV7-6 to TRBJ2-1; 8 nucleotides agree with TRBD2. For the CDR3, the DNA is TGTGCCAGCAGCTTAGAAGTCCCAGAAGCGGGGGACTCCTTCTTCAATGAGCAGTTCTTC. Protein product: CASSLEVPEAGDSFFNEQFF.